This T cell receptor beta chain was recovered during a study of OX40 agonist ivuxolimab in advanced cancers. CDR1 is SGHAT and CDR2 is FQNNGV in the germline V gene. The length of the CDR3 is 12 residues. With V trimmed by 8 bases and J by 3 bases, 4 bases remained unmatched. Using immunoSEQ multiplex PCR, the repertoire was profiled, and TCRdb retains in-frame clones only, with some absent. Among 100,000 to 150,000 clones listed, approximately 94% were seen once. The chain is built from TRBV11-2 and TRBJ2-7; 7 nucleotides match TRBD2. The TCR sequence derives from an adult with an advanced solid tumor such as melanoma, head and neck, liver or kidney cancer. The sequencing used CD4+ or CD8+ T cells sorted from blood, collected in a trial of the OX40 agonist ivuxolimab. CDR3 nucleotides: TGTGCCAGCCGGCGGGGGAGCTACGAGCAGTACTTC. Translated: CASRRGSYEQYF. Based on the CDR3 plus reference TRBV11-2 and TRBJ2-7, the full variable domain is EAGVAQSPRYKIIEKRQSVAFWCNPISGHATLYWYQQILGQGPKLLIQFQNNGVVDDSQLPKDRFSAERLKGVDSTLKIQPAKLEDSAVYLCASRRGSYEQYFGPGTRLTVT.